The T cell receptor beta chain described here comes from a study of identical twins. TCRdb itself ran the 5' RACE reads through MiXCR, one entry per CDR3 protein. The table includes roughly 240,000 distinct CDR3 sequences, 5.5% to 7% detected once. Looked up from germline, CDR1 is SGHRS and CDR2 is YFSETQ. V shed 4 bases and J shed 5 bases, with 22 bases lying between them. There are 16 residues in the CDR3. Remarks on this clonotype: Antigen specificity is unknown.

Study-level findings and limits: Less excess twin sharing appeared in beta out-of-frame sequences. With abundant cord blood beta clonotypes, insertions were fewer; memory repertoires showed no such pattern. Models underestimated TCR alpha sharing (out-of-frame) in monozygotic twins. The conclusions drew on cross-sectional statistical analysis instead of tracking the same donors.

The same sample was also studied in work on yellow fever vaccine responses in identical twins.

Sequenced input: memory (CD45RO+) T cells sorted from blood. The rearrangement links TRBV5-1 to TRBJ2-7, with a tentative D call TRBD2 (6 bases). The TCR originated in a woman under 30 in good health. The DNA of the CDR3 is TGCGCCAGCAGCCCGGGAGACCGCCTGGCTGGGGACGAGCAGTACGTC. Protein sequence: CASSPGDRLAGDEQYV.